This T cell receptor beta chain derives from a study of chemoradiotherapy in HPV16-positive cancers. Study results and caveats: Better recurrence-free survival went with HPV-responsive T-cell expansion in HPV16-positive patients. Candidate HPV-specific clones and E7-related TCR motifs grew in tumor during treatment.

Germline V CDR1 and CDR2: WSHSY, SAAADI. CDR3 size: 15 residues. Losses at the gene ends were 2 bases for V and 6 bases for J; bases not matched to a gene: 6. Measured with immunoSEQ multiplex PCR; TCRdb has only the in-frame clones, and not every one. The sample includes approximately 11,000 clones, roughly 72% of them seen just once. Samples were taken several times over chemoradiotherapy. Details on this clone: The target antigen is unknown.

The genes are TRBV10-2 and TRBJ2-5, with 10 bases matching TRBD2. The sequence came from a human donor with HPV-associated anogenital cancer. The material was obtained from a patient who underwent chemoradiotherapy. CDR3 sequence: CASSERSGGAKTQYF. In DNA form, the CDR3 reads TGCGCCAGCAGTGAGCGGAGCGGGGGGGCTAAGACCCAGTACTTC.